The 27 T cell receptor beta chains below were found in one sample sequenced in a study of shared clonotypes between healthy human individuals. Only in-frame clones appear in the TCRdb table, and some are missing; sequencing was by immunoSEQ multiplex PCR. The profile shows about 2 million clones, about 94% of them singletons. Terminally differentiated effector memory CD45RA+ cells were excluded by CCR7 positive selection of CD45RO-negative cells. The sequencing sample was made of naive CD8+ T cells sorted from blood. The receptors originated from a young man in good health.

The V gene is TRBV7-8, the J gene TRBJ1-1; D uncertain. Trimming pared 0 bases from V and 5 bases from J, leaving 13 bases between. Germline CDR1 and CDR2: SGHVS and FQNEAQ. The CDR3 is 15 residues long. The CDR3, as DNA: TGTGCCAGCAGCTTAGCGAGGCAGCCTGGGACTGAAGCTTTCTTT. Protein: CASSLARQPGTEAFF.

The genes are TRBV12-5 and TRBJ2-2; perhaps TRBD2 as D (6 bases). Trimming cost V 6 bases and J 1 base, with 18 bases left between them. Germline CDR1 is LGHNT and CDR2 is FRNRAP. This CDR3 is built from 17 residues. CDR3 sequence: CASGPSFGTGNTGELFF. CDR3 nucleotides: TGTGCTAGTGGCCCCTCTTTTGGGACTGGGAACACCGGGGAGCTGTTTTTT. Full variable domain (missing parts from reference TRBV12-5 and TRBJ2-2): DARVTQTPRHKVTEMGQEVTMRCQPILGHNTVFWYRQTMMQGLELLAYFRNRAPLDDSGMPKDRFSAEMPDATLATLKIQPSEPRDSAVYFCASGPSFGTGNTGELFFGEGSRLTVL.

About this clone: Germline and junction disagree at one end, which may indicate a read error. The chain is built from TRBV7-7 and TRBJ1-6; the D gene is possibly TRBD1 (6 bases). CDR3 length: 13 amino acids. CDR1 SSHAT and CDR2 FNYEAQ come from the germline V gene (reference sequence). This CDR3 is CASSRGLNSPLHF. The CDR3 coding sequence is TGTGCTAGCAGCCGGGGGCTAAATTCACCCCTCCACTTT.

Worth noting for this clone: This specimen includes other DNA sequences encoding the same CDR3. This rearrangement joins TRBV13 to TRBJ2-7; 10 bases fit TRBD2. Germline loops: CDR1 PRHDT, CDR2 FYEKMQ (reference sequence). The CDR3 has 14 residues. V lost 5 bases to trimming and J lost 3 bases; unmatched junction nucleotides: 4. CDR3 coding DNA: TGTGCCAGCAGCCAAGGACTAGCGGACTACGAGCAGTACTTC. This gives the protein CASSQGLADYEQYF.

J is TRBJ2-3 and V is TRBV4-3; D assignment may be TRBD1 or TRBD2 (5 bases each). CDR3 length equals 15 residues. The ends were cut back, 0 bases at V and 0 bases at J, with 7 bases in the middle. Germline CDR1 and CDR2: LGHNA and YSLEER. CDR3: CASSQDRDSTDTQYF. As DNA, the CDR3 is TGCGCCAGCAGCCAAGATCGGGACAGCACAGATACGCAGTATTTT.

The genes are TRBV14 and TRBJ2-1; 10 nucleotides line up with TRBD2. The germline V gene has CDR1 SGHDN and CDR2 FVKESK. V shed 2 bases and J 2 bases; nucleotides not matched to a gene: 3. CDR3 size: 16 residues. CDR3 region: CASSQLAGDAYNEQFF. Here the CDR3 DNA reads TGTGCCAGCAGCCAACTAGCGGGAGACGCCTACAATGAGCAGTTCTTC. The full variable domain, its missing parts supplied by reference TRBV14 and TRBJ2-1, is EAGVTQFPSHSVIEKGQTVTLRCDPISGHDNLYWYRRVMGKEIKFLLHFVKESKQDESGMPNNRFLAERTGGTYSTLKVQPAELEDSGVYFCASSQLAGDAYNEQFFGPGTRLTVL.

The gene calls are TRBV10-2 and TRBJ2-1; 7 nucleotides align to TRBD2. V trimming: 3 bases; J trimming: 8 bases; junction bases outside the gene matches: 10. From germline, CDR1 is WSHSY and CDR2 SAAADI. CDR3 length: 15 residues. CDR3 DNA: TGCGCCAGCAGTGACGTGACTAGCATGTACCATGAGCAGTTCTTC. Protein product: CASSDVTSMYHEQFF.

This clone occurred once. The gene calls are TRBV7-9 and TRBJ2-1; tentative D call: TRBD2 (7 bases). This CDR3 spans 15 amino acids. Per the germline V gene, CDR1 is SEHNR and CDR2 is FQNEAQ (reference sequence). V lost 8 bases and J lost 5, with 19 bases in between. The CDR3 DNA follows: TGTGCCAGCGCCCCATGGGGGGGCGTAAACAATGAGCAGTTCTTC. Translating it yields CASAPWGGVNNEQFF.

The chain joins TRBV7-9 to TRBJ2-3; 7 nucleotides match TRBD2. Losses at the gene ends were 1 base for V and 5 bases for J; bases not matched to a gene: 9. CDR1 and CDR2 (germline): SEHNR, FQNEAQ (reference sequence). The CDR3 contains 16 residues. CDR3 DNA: TGTGCCAGCAGCTTAGTTTTTGCGGGAGCGGGAGATACGCAGTATTTT. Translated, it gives CASSLVFAGAGDTQYF.

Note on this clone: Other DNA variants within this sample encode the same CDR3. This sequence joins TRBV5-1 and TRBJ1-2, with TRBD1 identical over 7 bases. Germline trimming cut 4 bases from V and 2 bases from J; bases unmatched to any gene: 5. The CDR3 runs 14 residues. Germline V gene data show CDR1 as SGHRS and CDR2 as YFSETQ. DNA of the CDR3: TGCGCCAGCAGCCTACGGGACAGAAACTATGGCTACACCTTC. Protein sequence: CASSLRDRNYGYTF.

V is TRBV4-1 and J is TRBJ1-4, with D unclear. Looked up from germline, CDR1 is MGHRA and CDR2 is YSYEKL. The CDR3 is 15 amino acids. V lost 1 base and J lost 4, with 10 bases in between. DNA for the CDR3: TGCGCCAGCAGCCAAGTCCCAGAGATTAATGAAAAACTGTTTTTT. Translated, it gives CASSQVPEINEKLFF.

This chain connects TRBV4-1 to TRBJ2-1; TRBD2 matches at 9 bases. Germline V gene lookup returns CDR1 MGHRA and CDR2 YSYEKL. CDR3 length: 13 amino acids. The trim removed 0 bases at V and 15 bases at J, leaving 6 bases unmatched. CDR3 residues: CASSQDLAGRLFF. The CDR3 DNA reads TGCGCCAGCAGCCAAGACCTAGCGGGGAGGCTGTTCTTC.

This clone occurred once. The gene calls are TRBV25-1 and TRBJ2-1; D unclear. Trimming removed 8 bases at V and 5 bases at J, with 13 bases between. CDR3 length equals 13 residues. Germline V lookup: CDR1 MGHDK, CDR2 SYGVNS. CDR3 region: CASRPRLDNEQFF. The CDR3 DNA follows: TGTGCCAGCCGTCCACGACTCGACAATGAGCAGTTCTTC.

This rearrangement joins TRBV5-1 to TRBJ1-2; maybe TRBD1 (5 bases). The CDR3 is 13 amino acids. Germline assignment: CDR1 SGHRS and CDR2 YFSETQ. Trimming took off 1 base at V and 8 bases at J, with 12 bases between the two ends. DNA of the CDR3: TGCGCCAGCAGCTTGTCGGGGCGTGGGGGCTACACCTTC. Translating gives CASSLSGRGGYTF.

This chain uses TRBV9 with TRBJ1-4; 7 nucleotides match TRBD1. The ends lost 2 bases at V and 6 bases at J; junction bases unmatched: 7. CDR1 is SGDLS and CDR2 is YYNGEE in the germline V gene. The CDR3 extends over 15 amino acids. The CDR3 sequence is CASSVDGTADEKLFF. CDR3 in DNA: TGTGCCAGCAGCGTTGACGGGACAGCAGATGAAAAACTGTTTTTT.

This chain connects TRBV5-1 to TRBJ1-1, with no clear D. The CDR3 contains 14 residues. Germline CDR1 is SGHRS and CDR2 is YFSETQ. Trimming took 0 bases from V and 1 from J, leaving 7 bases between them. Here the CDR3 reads CASSLGRENTEAFF. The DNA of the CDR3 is TGCGCCAGCAGCTTGGGGCGGGAGAACACTGAAGCTTTCTTT.

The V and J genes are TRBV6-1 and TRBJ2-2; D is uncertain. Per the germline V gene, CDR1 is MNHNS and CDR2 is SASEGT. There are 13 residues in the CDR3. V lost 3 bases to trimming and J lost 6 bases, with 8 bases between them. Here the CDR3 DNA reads TGTGCCAGCAGTGACTGGGTCCCCGGGGAGCTGTTTTTT. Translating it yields CASSDWVPGELFF.

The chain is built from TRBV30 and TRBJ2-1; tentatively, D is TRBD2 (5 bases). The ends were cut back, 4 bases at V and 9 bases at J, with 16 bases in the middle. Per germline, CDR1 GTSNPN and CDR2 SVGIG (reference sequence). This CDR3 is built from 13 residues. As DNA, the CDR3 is TGTGCCTGGATTCCCCGGGGTGGAGTTGAGCAGTTCTTC. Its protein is CAWIPRGGVEQFF.

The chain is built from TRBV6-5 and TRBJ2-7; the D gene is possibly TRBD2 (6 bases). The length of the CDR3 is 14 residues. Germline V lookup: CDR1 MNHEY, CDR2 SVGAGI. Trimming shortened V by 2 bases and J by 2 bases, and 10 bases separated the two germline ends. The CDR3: CASSYTEGPYEQYF. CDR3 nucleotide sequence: TGTGCCAGCAGTTACACGGAGGGGCCCTACGAGCAGTACTTC.

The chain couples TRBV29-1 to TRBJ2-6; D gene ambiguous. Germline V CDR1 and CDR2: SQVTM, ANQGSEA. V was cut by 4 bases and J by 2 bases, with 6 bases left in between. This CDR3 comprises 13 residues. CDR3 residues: CSVVLTGANVLTF. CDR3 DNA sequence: TGCAGCGTTGTTTTGACTGGGGCCAACGTCCTGACTTTC.

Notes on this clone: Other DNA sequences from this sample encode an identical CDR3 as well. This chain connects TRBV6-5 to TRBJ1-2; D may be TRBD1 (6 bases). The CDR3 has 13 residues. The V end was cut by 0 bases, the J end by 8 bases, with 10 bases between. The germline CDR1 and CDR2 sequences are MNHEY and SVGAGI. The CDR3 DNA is TGTGCCAGCAGTTACTCGGAGGGGGGCGGCTACACCTTC. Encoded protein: CASSYSEGGGYTF.

CDR3 sequence: CASSLSNRGGYEQYF. As DNA, the CDR3 is TGTGCCAGCAGTTTGTCTAACAGGGGAGGCTACGAGCAGTACTTC. V gene TRBV27 combines with J gene TRBJ2-7, with D tentatively TRBD1 (7 bases). V was shortened by 3 bases and J by 3 bases, with 15 bases between the two germline ends. Germline CDR1 is MNHEY and CDR2 is SMNVEV (reference sequence). The length of the CDR3 is 15 residues.

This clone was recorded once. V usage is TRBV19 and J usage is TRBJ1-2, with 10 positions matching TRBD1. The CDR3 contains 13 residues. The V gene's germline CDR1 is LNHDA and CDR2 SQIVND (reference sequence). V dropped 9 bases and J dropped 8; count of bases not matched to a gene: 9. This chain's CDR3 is CASDRTGGRGYTF. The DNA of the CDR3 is TGTGCCAGCGACCGGACAGGGGGTCGGGGCTACACCTTC. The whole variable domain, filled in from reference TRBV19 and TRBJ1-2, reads DGGITQSPKYLFRKEGQNVTLSCEQNLNHDAMYWYRQDPGQGLRLIYYSQIVNDFQKGDIAEGYSVSREKKESFPLTVTSAQKNPTAFYLCASDRTGGRGYTFGSGTRLTVV.

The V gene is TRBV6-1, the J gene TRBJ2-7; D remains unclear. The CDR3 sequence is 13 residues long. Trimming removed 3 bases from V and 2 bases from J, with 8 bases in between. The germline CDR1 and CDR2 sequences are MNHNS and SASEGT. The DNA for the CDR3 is TGTGCCAGCAGTGAGACTCTTACCTACGAGCAGTACTTC. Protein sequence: CASSETLTYEQYF.

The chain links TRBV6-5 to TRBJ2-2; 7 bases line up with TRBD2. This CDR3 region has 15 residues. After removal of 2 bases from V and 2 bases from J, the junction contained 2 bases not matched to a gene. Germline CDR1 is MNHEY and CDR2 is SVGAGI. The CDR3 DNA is TGTGCCAGCAGTTACCAGCGGGACAACACCGGGGAGCTGTTTTTT. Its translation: CASSYQRDNTGELFF.

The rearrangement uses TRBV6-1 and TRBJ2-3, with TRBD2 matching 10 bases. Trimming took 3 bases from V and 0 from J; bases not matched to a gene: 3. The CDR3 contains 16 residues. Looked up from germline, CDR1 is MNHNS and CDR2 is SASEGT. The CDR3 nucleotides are TGTGCCAGCAGTGACCTAGCGGGGGCCAGCACAGATACGCAGTATTTT. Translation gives CASSDLAGASTDTQYF.

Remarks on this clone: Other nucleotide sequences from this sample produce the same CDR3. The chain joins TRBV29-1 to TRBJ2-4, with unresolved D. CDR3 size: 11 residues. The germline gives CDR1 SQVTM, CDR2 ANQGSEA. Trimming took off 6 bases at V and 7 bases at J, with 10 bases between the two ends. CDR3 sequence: CSVEDGNIQYF. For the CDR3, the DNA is TGCAGCGTAGAGGACGGTAACATTCAGTACTTC. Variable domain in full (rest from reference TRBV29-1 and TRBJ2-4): SAVISQKPSRDICQRGTSLTIQCQVDSQVTMMFWYRQQPGQSLTLIATANQGSEATYESGFVIDKFPISRPNLTFSTLTVSNMSPEDSSIYLCSVEDGNIQYFGAGTRLSVL.